These 16 T cell receptor beta chains were sequenced from one sample in a study of beta chain features in type 1 diabetes. Expressed TCRB transcripts were sequenced after all isolated RNA was converted to cDNA. Assay used: immunoSEQ multiplex PCR; TCRdb lists only in-frame clones, some missing. The table shows hundreds of thousands of clones, with roughly 15% occurring only once. Sequenced material: naive CD4+ T cells from blood. The receptor source for this set is a man aged 18-30 years in good health.

V gene TRBV30 combines with J gene TRBJ2-1; D perhaps matches TRBD2 (5 bases). Trimming left V 1 base short and J 9 bases short, with 22 bases between. The CDR3 length is 16 residues. Germline V lookup: CDR1 GTSNPN, CDR2 SVGIG (reference sequence). The CDR3 sequence is CAWSAPPRGEILEQFF. Written as DNA, the CDR3 is TGTGCCTGGAGTGCACCCCCTCGGGGAGAAATTCTTGAGCAGTTCTTC.

The genes are TRBV7-9 and TRBJ2-3, with D perhaps being TRBD1 or TRBD2 (5 bases each). Trimming pared 7 bases from V and 2 bases from J, leaving 19 bases between. The CDR3 runs to 16 residues. CDR1 is SEHNR, CDR2 FQNEAQ, per germline (reference sequence). CDR3 loop: CASTRNPGPITDTQYF. CDR3 DNA: TGTGCCAGCACCCGGAACCCGGGACCGATCACAGATACGCAGTATTTT.

The genes are TRBV7-2 and TRBJ2-7; D may be TRBD1 or TRBD2 (5 bases each). This CDR3 contains 16 residues. The V and J ends lost 4 bases and 3 bases respectively, with 19 bases between them. The germline V gene encodes CDR1 SGHTA and CDR2 FQGNSA. The chain's CDR3 is CASSSQGGFSSYEQYF. The DNA of the CDR3 is TGTGCCAGCAGCTCCCAGGGCGGGTTTTCAAGCTACGAGCAGTACTTC.

This clone was recorded a few times. The V gene is TRBV9, the J gene TRBJ2-1; 10 bases match TRBD2. V was clipped by 0 bases and J by 1 base; unmatched bases: 1. The CDR3 length is 16 residues. Germline CDR1 SGDLS, CDR2 YYNGEE. The CDR3, as DNA: TGTGCCAGCAGCGTAGGTAGCGGGAGGTCCTACAATGAGCAGTTCTTC. Translated: CASSVGSGRSYNEQFF.

The gene calls are TRBV4-1 and TRBJ2-1; D is possibly TRBD2 (5 bases). From germline, CDR1 is MGHRA and CDR2 YSYEKL. V lost 1 base and J lost 6, with 13 bases in between. The CDR3 loop spans 15 amino acids. In nucleotides, the CDR3 is TGCGCCAGCAGCCAAGCCGGAGGACGCCGCAATGAGCAGTTCTTC. Amino acids: CASSQAGGRRNEQFF.

The sample holds a few counts of this clone. The gene calls are TRBV29-1 and TRBJ1-5, with TRBD1 matching over 7 bases. This CDR3 contains 14 residues. The germline gives CDR1 SQVTM, CDR2 ANQGSEA. With 5 bases clipped from V and 2 bases from J, the junction kept 6 bases outside the gene matches. The CDR3 protein is CSVHSGTGNQPQHF. CDR3 in DNA: TGCAGCGTTCACTCCGGGACAGGCAATCAGCCCCAGCATTTT.

This chain uses TRBV7-2 with TRBJ2-7, with D possibly being TRBD1 (6 bases). The CDR3 runs to 11 residues. Germline lookup yields CDR1 SGHTA and CDR2 FQGNSA. The germline V and J ends were trimmed by 5 bases and 6 bases, with 8 bases remaining between them. CDR3 in DNA: TGTGCCAGCAGCCGAGGGGGCGAGCAGTACTTC. Amino acid sequence: CASSRGGEQYF.

V gene TRBV27 combines with J gene TRBJ1-2, with 11 bases lining up with TRBD1. Losses at the gene ends were 8 bases for V and 3 bases for J; bases not matched to a gene: 5. Germline V gene sequence: CDR1 MNHEY, CDR2 SMNVEV (reference sequence). This CDR3 spans 14 amino acids. The CDR3 spells CASSRTGGDYGYTF. In nucleotides, the CDR3 is TGTGCCAGCTCTAGGACAGGGGGCGACTATGGCTACACCTTC.

This clone was observed a few times. This chain joins TRBV18 and TRBJ2-3; perhaps TRBD1 as D (6 bases). Germline assignment: CDR1 KGHSH and CDR2 LQKENI. Trimming stripped 6 bases from V and 3 bases from J, with 13 bases between. CDR3 length equals 14 residues. This CDR3 reads CASSWGRMTDTQYF. In nucleotides, the CDR3 is TGTGCCAGCTCCTGGGGGCGCATGACAGATACGCAGTATTTT.

This clone was counted a few times. The chain is built from TRBV4-3 and TRBJ1-5; D uncertain. The V and J ends lost 1 base and 9 bases respectively, with 10 bases between them. From germline, CDR1 is LGHNA and CDR2 YSLEER. The CDR3 has 13 residues. The CDR3 is CASSQVLMSPQHF. The DNA for the CDR3 is TGCGCCAGCAGCCAAGTGCTGATGTCGCCCCAGCATTTT.

The rearrangement uses TRBV7-2 and TRBJ2-6; D gene uncertain. CDR1 is SGHTA and CDR2 is FQGNSA in the germline V gene. This CDR3 has 18 amino acids. Trimming shortened V by 0 bases and J by 7 bases, and 19 bases separated the two germline ends. CDR3 sequence reads: CASSLAHRAYPIANVLTF. The DNA for the CDR3 is TGTGCCAGCAGCTTAGCGCATCGTGCCTACCCGATTGCCAACGTCCTGACTTTC.

This clone showed up just a few times. The chain joins TRBV10-3 to TRBJ1-5; 7 bases agree with TRBD1. The length of the CDR3 is 14 residues. Trimming removed 5 bases from V and 4 bases from J; junction bases left unmatched: 5. CDR1 is ENHRY, CDR2 SYGVKD, per germline. For the CDR3, the DNA is TGTGCCATCAGTATCCAGGGGGGTAATCAGCCCCAGCATTTT. Translation: CAISIQGGNQPQHF.

The DNA for the CDR3 is TGTGCCAGCAGTAAAGACTGGCCGGGTTCACCCCTCCACTTT. Translated: CASSKDWPGSPLHF. The chain is built from TRBV6-1 and TRBJ1-6; D unclear. Germline lookup yields CDR1 MNHNS and CDR2 SASEGT. V lost 5 bases, J lost 9 bases, and 14 bases lay in between. CDR3 length: 14 residues.

This clone was counted only a few times. V gene TRBV7-2 combines with J gene TRBJ1-2; the D gene is possibly TRBD1 (6 bases). V shed 2 bases and J shed 7 bases, with 14 bases lying between them. Germline V CDR1 and CDR2: SGHTA, FQGNSA. The CDR3 is 14 residues long. The CDR3 is CASSLPRTVSGYTF. The CDR3 coding sequence is TGTGCCAGCAGCTTACCCCGGACAGTTTCTGGCTACACCTTC.

The CDR3 DNA sequence: TGTGCCAGCAGTCTACAGGAATACTATGGCTACACCTTC. It yields the protein CASSLQEYYGYTF. This chain uses TRBV27 with TRBJ1-2; a possible D gene is TRBD1 (5 bases). The CDR3 totals 13 residues. CDR1 is MNHEY and CDR2 is SMNVEV in the germline V gene (reference sequence). V was shortened by 5 bases and J by 3 bases, with 10 bases between the two germline ends.

This sequence joins TRBV28 and TRBJ1-2, with a possible D match to TRBD1 (5 bases). V lost 1 base and J lost 0, with 9 bases in between. The germline V gene encodes CDR1 MDHEN and CDR2 SYDVKM. The CDR3 covers 15 residues. The CDR3 loop is CASSLYLGANYGYTF. The DNA of the CDR3 is TGTGCCAGCAGTTTATATCTAGGGGCTAACTATGGCTACACCTTC.